These T cell receptor beta chains were read from a single sample in a study of T cell responses to AZD1222 COVID-19 vaccine. Libraries were prepared by immunoSEQ multiplex PCR; TCRdb keeps only in-frame clonotypes and omits some of them. Of about 81,000 clones listed, around 85% are singletons. This specimen consisted of peripheral blood, obtained 28 days after the second AZD1222 dose. The source is an adult who received the AZD1222 COVID-19 vaccine. Both conserved end residues are part of each CDR3. The D gene is left open where the match is weak. Part of the rows lack a size; the others show once, few, many or a class for expanded clones.

d_call j_call clone_size v_call cdr3_nt cdr3_aa
- TRBJ2-5 - TRBV10-3 TGTGCCATCAGTGGAGGAGGGGAGACCCAGTACTTC CAISGGGETQYF
- TRBJ1-1 - TRBV7-6 TGTGCCAGCAGCTTAGTGACGGCCAACACTGAAGCTTTCTTT CASSLVTANTEAFF
- TRBJ2-1 - TRBV2 TGTGCCAGCAGCGGCTACAATGAGCAGTTCTTC CASSGYNEQFF
- TRBJ2-1 - TRBV4-2 TGTGCCAGCAGCCAAGTCGGGAGTTCTAACAATGAGCAGTTCTTC CASSQVGSSNNEQFF
TRBD1 TRBJ1-5 - TRBV30 TGTGCCTGGACTCAGGGGGCTCATAGCAATCAGCCCCAGCATTTT CAWTQGAHSNQPQHF
TRBD2 TRBJ2-1 - TRBV5-1 TGCGCCAGCAGCTTGGGACTAGCGGGGTTTTACAATGAGCAGTTCTTC CASSLGLAGFYNEQFF
- TRBJ1-5 - TRBV5-6 TGTGCCAGCAGCTCAGGGCCCGGTGGGCAGCCCCAGCATTTT CASSSGPGGQPQHF
- TRBJ1-4 - TRBV18 TGTGCCAGCTCACCCTATGGGGAAGGGGGAGAGGAAAAACTGTTTTTT CASSPYGEGGEEKLFF
TRBD1 TRBJ1-2 once TRBV25-1 TGTGCCAGCATGGCAGGGGGTGGCTACACCTTC CASMAGGGYTF
- TRBJ2-6 - TRBV30 TGTGCCTGGAGTTTCGGGGTCTCTGGGGCCAACGTCCTGACTTTC CAWSFGVSGANVLTF
- TRBJ2-7 few TRBV3-1/TRBV3-2 TGTGCCAGCAGCCAAGATTCGGTACAGGGGAGGGAGCAGTACTTC CASSQDSVQGREQYF
- TRBJ1-5 - TRBV7-2 TGTGCCAGCAGCCCCTCGGTGAGTTCGGGCAATCAGCCCCAGCATTTT CASSPSVSSGNQPQHF
- TRBJ2-3 - TRBV6-2/TRBV6-3 TGTGCCAGCAGTTACTCCATAGGTACGCAGTATTTT CASSYSIGTQYF
- TRBJ1-3 once TRBV19 TGTGCCAGTAATCAGGGGAATGGAAACACCATATATTTT CASNQGNGNTIYF
- TRBJ1-5 - TRBV5-1 TGCGCCAGCAGTAGGGAAATGGGTCAGCCCCAGCATTTT CASSREMGQPQHF
TRBD1 TRBJ1-2 - TRBV15 TGTGCCACCAGCAGAGGGACAGGGGGTGGCTACACCTTC CATSRGTGGGYTF